This TCR beta chain was observed in a study of cytomegalovirus exposure and HLA in healthy donors. Study at large: A later analysis reported the approximately 120 validation repertoires used the same platform as the roughly 700 first-cohort repertoires. Whole-study findings and limits: The listing of 150 to 200 TCR beta chains classed them as cytomegalovirus-associated.

A note on this clone: What it recognizes is unknown. Relative to the germline gene, one junction end is altered; a read error may explain this.

The assay was immunoSEQ multiplex PCR, and TCRdb's table has in-frame clones only and misses some. The repertoire consists of 300,000 to 400,000 clones, with roughly 85% occurring once and the leading ten covering 0.83%. The CDR3 contains 14 residues. CDR1 is MNHEY, CDR2 SMNVEV, per germline (reference sequence). The origin of this receptor is a woman younger than 35 in good health and CMV-seronegative. The chain recombines TRBV27 with TRBJ1-5, with D perhaps TRBD1 (6 bases). Sequencing used PBMCs. This chain's CDR3 is CVSMRAGGRQPQHF. The CDR3 DNA is TGTGTCAGCATGAGAGCGGGGGGCAGGCAGCCCCAGCATTTT.